Each of the 3 T cell receptor beta chains below was sequenced from the same sample in a study of blood T cell repertoires in COVID-19 (dated by TCRdb to about 2020). Library method: the immunoSEQ multiplex PCR assay. In TCRdb, the immuneACCESS table is reduced to in-frame sequences with V and J assigned. These tables do not hold every clone; where another copy was compared, an unresolved V gene accounts for under half, and the others remain unexplained. This sample holds 56,000 or so clones; less than 90% were observed only once. About an eighth of the sample lies in the top ten. The specimen sequenced was peripheral blood. Receptors originate from a woman over 75 with acute or convalescent COVID-19.

This rearrangement joins TRBV11-3 to TRBJ2-7, with 10 nucleotides matching TRBD2. The CDR3 sequence is 16 residues long. V lost 0 bases to trimming and J lost 3 bases; unmatched junction nucleotides: 5. The germline V gene encodes CDR1 SGHNT and CDR2 YENEEA. The DNA of the CDR3 is TGTGCCAGCAGCTTAGACTGGACTAGCGGTGTCTACGAGCAGTACTTC. Amino acids: CASSLDWTSGVYEQYF.

This chain connects TRBV6-1 to TRBJ1-2, with 7 bases matching TRBD1. The CDR3 is 14 residues long. The junction had 7 bases not matched to a gene; V was cut back by 1 base and J by 8 bases. Germline CDR1 reads MNHNS; CDR2 reads SASEGT. In nucleotides, the CDR3 is TGTGCCAGCAGTGAAGGTCAGGGGGTATGGGGCTACACCTTC. It is translated as CASSEGQGVWGYTF.

The V call is TRBV7-9, the J call TRBJ1-2; a possible D gene is TRBD1 (5 bases). The V end lost 1 base, the J end lost 2 bases, and 5 bases lay between the germline ends. The CDR3 runs to 13 residues. CDR1 SEHNR and CDR2 FQNEAQ come from the germline V gene (reference sequence). The CDR3: CASSLGQNYGYTF. The CDR3 DNA sequence: TGTGCCAGCAGCTTAGGACAGAACTATGGCTACACCTTC.